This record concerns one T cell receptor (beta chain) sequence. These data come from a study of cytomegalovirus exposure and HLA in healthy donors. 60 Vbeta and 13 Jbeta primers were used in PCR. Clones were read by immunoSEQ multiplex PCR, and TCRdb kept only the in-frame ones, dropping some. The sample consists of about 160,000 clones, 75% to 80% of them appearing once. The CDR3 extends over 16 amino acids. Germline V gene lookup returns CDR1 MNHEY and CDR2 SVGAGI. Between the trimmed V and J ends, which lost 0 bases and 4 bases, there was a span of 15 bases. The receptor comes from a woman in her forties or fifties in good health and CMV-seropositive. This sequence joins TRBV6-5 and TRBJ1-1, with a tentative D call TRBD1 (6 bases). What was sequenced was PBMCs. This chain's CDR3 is CASSYSSQGESTEAFF. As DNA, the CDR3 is TGTGCCAGCAGTTACTCGTCACAGGGTGAGAGCACTGAAGCTTTCTTT.